The sequence of this TCR beta chain was determined in a study of blood T cell repertoires in COVID-19. Study as a whole: Acute and convalescent COVID-19 samples came from the United States, Italy and Spain.

The germline V gene has CDR1 SSHAT and CDR2 FNYEAQ (reference sequence). The CDR3 loop spans 13 amino acids. This clone was observed once. Relative to the germline gene, one junction end is altered; a read error may explain this. All enrollees were roughly 18 to 90 years old and from 25 or so US areas. The protocol was immunoSEQ multiplex PCR, while the TCRdb copy is restricted to in-frame clones and leaves out a portion. The profile shows about 500,000 clones, about 90% of them singletons. This chain connects TRBV7-7 to TRBJ2-2, with TRBD1 matching over 7 bases. This receptor was obtained from a woman between 18 and 29 years old who had recovered from COVID-19. Sequenced: PBMCs or T cells enriched from blood (not recorded which). The CDR3 protein is CASSYKQGLALFF. In nucleotides, the CDR3 is TGTGCTAGCAGCTATAAACAGGGGTTGGCGCTGTTTTTT.